A single sample is the source of the 10 T cell receptor beta chains below, sequenced in a study of siplizumab effects on memory and regulatory T cells. Clones were read by immunoSEQ multiplex PCR, and TCRdb kept only the in-frame ones, dropping some. The sample consists of 99,000 or so clones, 93% of them appearing once. Input material: Tregs sorted from blood. The receptor source for this set is a human donor in good health.

The V and J genes are TRBV10-1 and TRBJ1-4, with 12 bases that match TRBD1. The CDR3 length is 16 residues. With V trimmed by 9 bases and J by 7 bases, 12 bases remained unmatched. Germline V gene data show CDR1 as WNHNN and CDR2 as SYGVQD (reference sequence). Here the CDR3 DNA reads TGCGCCAGTAAAGCGCGGGACAGGGGGCGGGTTGAAAAACTGTTTTTT. Translation gives CASKARDRGRVEKLFF.

This chain uses TRBV19 with TRBJ1-2; D is unresolved. CDR3 length: 12 residues. CDR1 is LNHDA, CDR2 SQIVND, per germline (reference sequence). V was shortened by 10 bases and J by 8 bases, with 17 bases between the two germline ends. The CDR3 DNA follows: TGTGCCATTTCACAAAGCTCGGGGGGCTACACCTTC. Protein sequence: CAISQSSGGYTF. The full variable domain, rest sourced from reference TRBV19 and TRBJ1-2, is DGGITQSPKYLFRKEGQNVTLSCEQNLNHDAMYWYRQDPGQGLRLIYYSQIVNDFQKGDIAEGYSVSREKKESFPLTVTSAQKNPTAFYLCAISQSSGGYTFGSGTRLTVV.

This rearrangement joins TRBV19 to TRBJ1-1; D is unresolved. CDR3 length equals 12 residues. V was clipped by 7 bases and J by 0 bases, with 6 bases between them. CDR1 and CDR2 from the germline V gene are LNHDA and SQIVND (reference sequence). This CDR3 is CASNSVNTEAFF. The CDR3 bases are TGTGCCAGTAATTCGGTGAACACTGAAGCTTTCTTT.

This chain joins TRBV6-5 and TRBJ2-5; 13 bases agree with TRBD2. Germline loops: CDR1 MNHEY, CDR2 SVGAGI. CDR3 length equals 16 residues. V shed 4 bases and J 5 bases; nucleotides not matched to a gene: 7. In nucleotides, the CDR3 is TGTGCCAGCAGTTCTCTCACTAGCGGGAGGGCCGAGACCCAGTACTTC. It yields the protein CASSSLTSGRAETQYF.

This clone came up once. The chain employs TRBV7-8 and TRBJ2-7; D is uncertain. Trimming took 5 bases from V and 0 from J, leaving 5 bases between them. Germline V gene data show CDR1 as SGHVS and CDR2 as FQNEAQ. CDR3 length: 12 residues. The CDR3 nucleotides are TGTGCCAGCAGCCCCCGCTCCTACGAGCAGTACTTC. As protein: CASSPRSYEQYF.

This clone has just a few counts. The V gene is TRBV7-9, the J gene TRBJ1-2, with D unclear. Germline CDR1 is SEHNR and CDR2 is FQNEAQ (reference sequence). The ends were cut back, 7 bases at V and 6 bases at J, with 15 bases in the middle. This CDR3 region has 13 residues. CDR3 residues: CASNQPGGNGYTF. CDR3 nucleotides: TGTGCCAGCAACCAGCCCGGCGGCAATGGCTACACCTTC.

This chain uses TRBV2 with TRBJ1-1; tentatively, D is TRBD1 (6 bases). This CDR3 contains 14 residues. CDR1 is SNHLY, CDR2 FYNNEI, per germline. V lost 2 bases and J 5 bases, leaving 12 bases between the germline ends. The CDR3 is CASSERGARTEAFF. The CDR3 DNA is TGTGCCAGCAGTGAACGGGGGGCGCGAACTGAAGCTTTCTTT.

The chain recombines TRBV5-4 with TRBJ2-4; either TRBD1 or TRBD2 may fit D (5 bases each). CDR1 is SGHNT, CDR2 YYREEE, per germline (reference sequence). The CDR3 length is 13 residues. The V end lost 0 bases, the J end lost 7 bases, and 8 bases lay between the germline ends. The CDR3 region is CASSLEWGNIQYF. The CDR3 DNA reads as TGTGCCAGCAGCTTGGAGTGGGGGAACATTCAGTACTTC. Based on the CDR3 plus reference TRBV5-4 and TRBJ2-4, the full variable domain is ETGVTQSPTHLIKTRGQQVTLRCSSQSGHNTVSWYQQALGQGPQFIFQYYREEENGRGNFPPRFSGLQFPNYSSELNVNALELDDSALYLCASSLEWGNIQYFGAGTRLSVL.

The rearrangement links TRBV5-4 to TRBJ2-1; D may be TRBD1 (5 bases). Germline lookup yields CDR1 SGHNT and CDR2 YYREEE (reference sequence). V lost 2 bases, J lost 6 bases, and 18 bases lay in between. This CDR3 has 16 residues. CDR3 bases: TGTGCCAGCAGCTTATTGGGGCGCTCCGAAATCAATGAGCAGTTCTTC. It translates to CASSLLGRSEINEQFF.

This chain connects TRBV6-1 to TRBJ2-7; D not resolved. The CDR3 has 15 residues. Germline V CDR1 and CDR2: MNHNS, SASEGT. V gave up 3 bases and J gave up 2 bases, with 14 bases separating them. The CDR3 DNA reads TGTGCCAGCAGTGAGGCACTTGGACCTACCTACGAGCAGTACTTC. It codes for CASSEALGPTYEQYF.